Here is one TCR beta chain with its context. Methods used by the authors: Using reference gene primer amplification, nucleated cell counts were estimated. Clones were sequenced by immunoSEQ multiplex PCR, and TCRdb holds only the in-frame ones, with some missing. V and J calls and clone size are those listed in that table; D and trimming were worked out from the DNA. Of approximately 81,000 clones listed, around 91% are singletons. This entry is derived from a study of blood T cell repertoires in COVID-19. Trimming took off 1 base at V and 2 bases at J, with 11 bases between the two ends. This CDR3 is 15 amino acids long. In germline, CDR1 is KGHSH, CDR2 LQKENI.

Sequencing was done on a sample of peripheral blood. The chain combines TRBV18 with TRBJ1-2, with TRBD1 as a possible D gene (5 bases). The clonotype comes from a man in his 70s with active or convalescent COVID-19. The CDR3 sequence is CASSPRRGGNYGYTF. The CDR3 DNA reads as TGTGCCAGCTCACCACGCCGCGGGGGAAACTATGGCTACACCTTC. Complete variable domain (other parts from reference TRBV18 and TRBJ1-2): NAGVMQNPRHLVRRRGQEARLRCSPMKGHSHVYWYRQLPEEGLKFMVYLQKENIIDESGMPKERFSAEFPKEGPSILRIQQVVRGDSAAYFCASSPRRGGNYGYTFGSGTRLTVV.